This TCR beta chain was identified in a study of blood T cell repertoires in COVID-19. As handled by the study authors: By means of reference gene primer amplification, nucleated cell counts were estimated. The table came from immunoSEQ multiplex PCR; TCRdb's copy has only in-frame clones and leaves some out. The V and J calls and clone size come from that table; D and trimming were worked out from the DNA. The table includes roughly 230,000 clones, 65% to 85% detected once. The CDR3 length is 15 residues. The ends were cut back, 4 bases at V and 4 bases at J, with 17 bases in the middle. Germline CDR1 and CDR2: SGHRS and YFSETQ.

V is TRBV5-1 and J is TRBJ1-2, with D possibly matching TRBD1 (6 bases). The TCR was taken from a woman aged 60-75 years who had recovered from COVID-19. The sequencing input was PBMCs or T cells enriched from blood (not recorded which). The CDR3 DNA reads as TGCGCCAGCAGCCCTGGAACCCGGGACACCTATGGCTACACCTTC. Its protein product is CASSPGTRDTYGYTF.